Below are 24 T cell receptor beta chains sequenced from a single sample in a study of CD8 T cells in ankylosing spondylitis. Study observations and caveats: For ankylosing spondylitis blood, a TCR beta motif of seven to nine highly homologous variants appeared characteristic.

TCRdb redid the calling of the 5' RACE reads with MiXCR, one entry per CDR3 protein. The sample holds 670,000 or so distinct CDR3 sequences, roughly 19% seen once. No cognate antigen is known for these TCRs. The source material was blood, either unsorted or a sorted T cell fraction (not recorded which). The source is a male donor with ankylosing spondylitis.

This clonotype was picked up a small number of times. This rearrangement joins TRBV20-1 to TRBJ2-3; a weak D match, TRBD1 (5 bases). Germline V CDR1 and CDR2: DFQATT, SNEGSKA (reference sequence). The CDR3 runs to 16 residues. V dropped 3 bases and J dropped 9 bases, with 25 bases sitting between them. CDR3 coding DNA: TGCAGTGCTAGGCCCTTTCCCAGGGCTACTGGGTTGACGCAGTATTTT. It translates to CSARPFPRATGLTQYF.

The DNA for the CDR3 is TGTGCCAGCAGCCGGATCCGGTCGGACAGGGGAGGCGATGAGCAGTTCTTC. Amino acids: CASSRIRSDRGGDEQFF. The rearrangement uses TRBV7-9 and TRBJ2-1; TRBD1 agrees at 9 bases. Germline V gene sequence: CDR1 SEHNR, CDR2 FQNEAQ (reference sequence). This CDR3 is built from 17 residues. Losses at the gene ends were 5 bases for V and 8 bases for J; bases not matched to a gene: 16.

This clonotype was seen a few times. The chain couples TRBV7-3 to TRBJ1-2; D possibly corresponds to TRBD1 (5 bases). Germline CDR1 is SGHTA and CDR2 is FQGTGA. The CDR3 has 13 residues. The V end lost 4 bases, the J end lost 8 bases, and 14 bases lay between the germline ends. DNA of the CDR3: TGTGCCAGCAGCTCTTTCGCCGGGGGGGGCTACACCTTC. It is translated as CASSSFAGGGYTF.

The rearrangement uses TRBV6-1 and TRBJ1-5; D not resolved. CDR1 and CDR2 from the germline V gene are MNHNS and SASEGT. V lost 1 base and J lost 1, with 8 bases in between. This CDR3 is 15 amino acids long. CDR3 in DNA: TGTGCCAGCAGTGAAGGGGTTCTCAGCAATCAGCCCCAGCATTTT. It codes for CASSEGVLSNQPQHF.

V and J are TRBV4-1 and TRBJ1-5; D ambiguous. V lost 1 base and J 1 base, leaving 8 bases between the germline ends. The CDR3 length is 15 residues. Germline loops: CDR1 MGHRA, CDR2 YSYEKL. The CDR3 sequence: CASSQVVASNQPQHF. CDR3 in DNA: TGCGCCAGCAGCCAAGTAGTGGCGAGCAATCAGCCCCAGCATTTT.

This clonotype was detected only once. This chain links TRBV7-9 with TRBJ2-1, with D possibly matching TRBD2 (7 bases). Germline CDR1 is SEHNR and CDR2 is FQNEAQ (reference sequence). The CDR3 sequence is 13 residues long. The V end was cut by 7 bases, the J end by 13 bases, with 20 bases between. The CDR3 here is CASNPQGRGLQFF. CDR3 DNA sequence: TGTGCCAGCAACCCGCAGGGGCGGGGGCTACAGTTCTTC.

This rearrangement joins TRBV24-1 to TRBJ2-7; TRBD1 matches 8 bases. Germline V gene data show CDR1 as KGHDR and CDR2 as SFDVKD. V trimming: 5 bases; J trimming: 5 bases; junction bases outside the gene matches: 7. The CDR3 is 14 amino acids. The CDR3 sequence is CATSGATGEHEQYF. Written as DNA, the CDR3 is TGTGCCACCAGTGGGGCGACAGGGGAACACGAGCAGTACTTC.

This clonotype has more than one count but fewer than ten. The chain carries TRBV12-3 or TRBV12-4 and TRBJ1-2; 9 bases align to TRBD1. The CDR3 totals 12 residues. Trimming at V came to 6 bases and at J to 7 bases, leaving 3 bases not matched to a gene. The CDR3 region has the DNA TGTGCCAGCAGACAGGGGGCGCGTGGCTACACCTTC. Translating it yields CASRQGARGYTF.

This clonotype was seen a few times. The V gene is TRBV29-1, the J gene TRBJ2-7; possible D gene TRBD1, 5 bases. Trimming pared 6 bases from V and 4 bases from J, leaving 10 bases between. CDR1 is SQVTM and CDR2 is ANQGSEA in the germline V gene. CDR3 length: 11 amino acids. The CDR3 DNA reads TGCAGCGTAGTAAGGGGTTACGAGCAGTACTTC. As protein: CSVVRGYEQYF.

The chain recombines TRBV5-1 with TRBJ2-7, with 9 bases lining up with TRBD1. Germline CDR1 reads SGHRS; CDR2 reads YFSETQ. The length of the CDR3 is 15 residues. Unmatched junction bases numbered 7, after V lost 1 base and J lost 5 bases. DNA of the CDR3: TGCGCCAGCAGCTTGATAGTAGGGACAGGGAACGAGCAGTACTTC. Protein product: CASSLIVGTGNEQYF.

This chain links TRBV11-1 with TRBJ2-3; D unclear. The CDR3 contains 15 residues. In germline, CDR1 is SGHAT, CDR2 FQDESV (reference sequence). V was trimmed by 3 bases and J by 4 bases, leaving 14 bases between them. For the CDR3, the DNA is TGTGCCAGCAGCTTTGGGCAGGACGGGTCAGATACGCAGTATTTT. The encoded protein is CASSFGQDGSDTQYF. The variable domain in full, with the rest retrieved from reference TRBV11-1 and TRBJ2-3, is EAEVAQSPRYKITEKSQAVAFWCDPISGHATLYWYRQILGQGPELLVQFQDESVVDDSQLPKDRFSAERLKGVDSTLKIQPAELGDSAMYLCASSFGQDGSDTQYFGPGTRLTVL.

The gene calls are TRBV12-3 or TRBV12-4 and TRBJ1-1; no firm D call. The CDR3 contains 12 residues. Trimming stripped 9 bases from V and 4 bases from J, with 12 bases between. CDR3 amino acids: CASTRVGTEAFF. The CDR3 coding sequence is TGTGCCAGTACGAGGGTTGGCACTGAAGCTTTCTTT.

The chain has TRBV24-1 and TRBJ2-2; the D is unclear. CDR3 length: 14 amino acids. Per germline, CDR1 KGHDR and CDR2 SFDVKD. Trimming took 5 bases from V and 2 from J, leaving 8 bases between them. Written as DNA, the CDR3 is TGTGCCACCAGTGGACACACTAACACCGGGGAGCTGTTTTTT. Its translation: CATSGHTNTGELFF.

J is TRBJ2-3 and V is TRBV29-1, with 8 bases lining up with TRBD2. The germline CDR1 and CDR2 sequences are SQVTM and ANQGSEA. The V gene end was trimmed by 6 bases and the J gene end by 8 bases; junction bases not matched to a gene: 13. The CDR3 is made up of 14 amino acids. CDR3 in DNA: TGCAGCGTGGAGATAGGGACTAGACGTAGTACGCAGTATTTT. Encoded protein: CSVEIGTRRSTQYF.

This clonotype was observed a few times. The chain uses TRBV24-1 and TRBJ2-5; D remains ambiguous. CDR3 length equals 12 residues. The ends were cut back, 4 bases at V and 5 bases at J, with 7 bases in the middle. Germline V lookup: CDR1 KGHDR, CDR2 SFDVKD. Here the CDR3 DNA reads TGTGCCACCAGTGACCCTGGGGAGACCCAGTACTTC. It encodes CATSDPGETQYF.

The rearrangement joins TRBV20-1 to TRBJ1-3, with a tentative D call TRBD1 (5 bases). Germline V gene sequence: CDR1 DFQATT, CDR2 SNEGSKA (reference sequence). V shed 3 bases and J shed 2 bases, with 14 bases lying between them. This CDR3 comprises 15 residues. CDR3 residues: CSARTPLGPGNTIYF. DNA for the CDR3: TGCAGTGCTAGGACCCCTTTGGGGCCTGGAAACACCATATATTTT.

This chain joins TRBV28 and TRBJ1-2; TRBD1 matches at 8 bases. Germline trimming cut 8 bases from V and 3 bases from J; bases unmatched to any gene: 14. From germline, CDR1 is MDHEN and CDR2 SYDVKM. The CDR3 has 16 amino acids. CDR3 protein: CASRKWGQGADYGYTF. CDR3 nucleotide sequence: TGTGCCAGCCGTAAATGGGGGCAGGGGGCCGACTATGGCTACACCTTC.

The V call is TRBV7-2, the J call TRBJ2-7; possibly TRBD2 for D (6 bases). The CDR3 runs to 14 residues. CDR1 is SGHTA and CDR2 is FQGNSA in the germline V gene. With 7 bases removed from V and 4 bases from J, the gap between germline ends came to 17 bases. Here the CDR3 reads CASTYLPGRYEQYF. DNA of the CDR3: TGTGCCAGCACCTACCTCCCGGGGAGGTACGAGCAGTACTTC.

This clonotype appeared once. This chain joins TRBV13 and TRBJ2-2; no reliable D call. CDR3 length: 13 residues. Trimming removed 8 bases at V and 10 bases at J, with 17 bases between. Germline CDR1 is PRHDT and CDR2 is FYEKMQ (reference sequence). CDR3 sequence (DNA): TGTGCCAGCTTGTCGGTTACTACCCAGGAGCTGTTTTTT. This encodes CASLSVTTQELFF.

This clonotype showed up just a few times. The CDR3 bases are TGTGCCAGCAGCTTGGGGTCCACCACCGGGGAGCTGTTTTTT. Residues: CASSLGSTTGELFF. This chain connects TRBV5-6 to TRBJ2-2; D gene unclear. Germline V gene sequence: CDR1 SGHDT, CDR2 YYEEEE. Trimming shortened V by 0 bases and J by 4 bases, and 7 bases separated the two germline ends. This CDR3 contains 14 residues.

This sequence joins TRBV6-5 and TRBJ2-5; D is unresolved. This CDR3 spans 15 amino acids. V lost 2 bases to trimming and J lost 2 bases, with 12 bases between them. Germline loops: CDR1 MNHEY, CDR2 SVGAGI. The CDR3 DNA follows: TGTGCCAGCAGTTACCTTTGGGCAGGACAAGAGACCCAGTACTTC. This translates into CASSYLWAGQETQYF.

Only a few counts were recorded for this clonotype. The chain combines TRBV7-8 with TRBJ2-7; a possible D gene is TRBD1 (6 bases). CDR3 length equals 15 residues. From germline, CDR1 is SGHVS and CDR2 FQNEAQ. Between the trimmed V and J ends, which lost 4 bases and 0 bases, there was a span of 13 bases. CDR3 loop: CASSSQGWGSYEQYF. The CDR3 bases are TGTGCCAGCAGCTCCCAGGGGTGGGGCTCCTACGAGCAGTACTTC.

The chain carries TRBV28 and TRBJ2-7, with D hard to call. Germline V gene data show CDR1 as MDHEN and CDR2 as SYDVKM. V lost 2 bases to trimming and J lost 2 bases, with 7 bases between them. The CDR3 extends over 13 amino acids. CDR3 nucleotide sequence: TGTGCCAGCAGTTTAACAACCGCCTACGAGCAGTACTTC. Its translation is CASSLTTAYEQYF.

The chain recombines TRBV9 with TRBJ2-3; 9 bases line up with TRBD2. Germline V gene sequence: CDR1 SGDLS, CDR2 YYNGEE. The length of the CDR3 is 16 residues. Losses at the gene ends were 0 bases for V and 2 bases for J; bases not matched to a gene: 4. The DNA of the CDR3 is TGTGCCAGCAGCGTAGCGGCGGGGGGGCCCACAGATACGCAGTATTTT. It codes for CASSVAAGGPTDTQYF.